The rows below give T cell receptor beta chains drawn from one sample of a study of T-cell memory formation after mild COVID-19. Via MiXCR, TCRdb re-called the 5' RACE reads, giving one row per CDR3 protein. The profile shows 35,000 to 50,000 distinct CDR3 sequences, 6.6% of them singletons. Material for sequencing was PBMCs or a T cell subset sorted from them (not recorded which). The receptor source for this set is an adult who had mild COVID-19 (a few samples of this study predate the infection). Cell type and time point are not known. Each CDR3 is given with its conserved first and last residue. Fields, in order: V gene, clone size, J gene, D gene, CDR3 protein, CDR3 DNA. The D gene is left open where the match is weak. Only part of the rows carry a size: once, few, many, or a class if the clone is expanded.

>TRBV6-2/TRBV6-3|.|TRBJ2-5|.
CASSTGPSRETQYF
TGTGCCAGCAGTACTGGACCCTCCCGAGAGACCCAGTACTTC
>TRBV11-2|few|TRBJ2-7|.
CASSFSGGQYEQYF
TGTGCCAGCAGCTTCTCCGGGGGACAGTACGAGCAGTACTTC
>TRBV18|many|TRBJ2-6|.
CASSPLGSGANVLTF
TGTGCCAGCTCACCCTTGGGCTCTGGGGCCAACGTCCTGACTTTC
>TRBV5-1|medium-sized|TRBJ2-7|.
CASSLQGGGYEQYF
TGCGCCAGCAGCTTGCAGGGAGGCGGCTACGAGCAGTACTTC
>TRBV20-1|many|TRBJ1-1|TRBD1
CSARPGGLNTEAFF
TGCAGTGCTCGGCCAGGGGGCCTGAACACTGAAGCTTTCTTT
>TRBV12-5|many|TRBJ2-6|TRBD1
CASGSDYRGMSPAMSSGANVLTF
TGTGCTAGTGGTAGTGACTACAGGGGGATGTCCCCAGCGATGAGCTCTGGGGCCAACGTCCTGACTTTC
>TRBV10-3|many|TRBJ2-2|.
CAISDWRVETGELFF
TGTGCCATCAGTGATTGGAGGGTCGAGACCGGGGAGCTGTTTTTT
>TRBV12-3/TRBV12-4|many|TRBJ1-2|.
CASSQHRDYGYTF
TGTGCCAGCAGTCAGCACAGGGACTATGGCTACACCTTC
>TRBV18|.|TRBJ1-6|TRBD1
CASSLLTGDNSPLHF
TGTGCCAGCTCCCTCTTGACAGGGGATAATTCACCCCTCCACTTT
>TRBV4-1|few|TRBJ1-1|.
CASSQDRGGYGAFF
TGCGCCAGCAGCCAAGACCGGGGGGGGTATGGCGCTTTCTTT
>TRBV27|.|TRBJ1-6|.
CATRDRGGYNSPLHF
TGTGCCACCCGGGACCGCGGGGGGTATAATTCACCCCTCCACTTT